Listed below are T cell receptor beta chains from one sample, sequenced in a study of T cells after yellow fever vaccination. TCRdb used MiXCR to reprocess the 5' RACE reads, holding one entry per CDR3 protein. Here the sample spans 300,000 to 400,000 distinct CDR3 sequences, 8.7% being singletons. Sequenced here: PBMCs, sampled on the day of the first yellow fever vaccination. The receptor set was obtained from a man younger than 35 who received the YFV17D yellow fever vaccine. Each CDR3 is given with its conserved first and last residue. The order of the fields is D gene, V gene, clone size, J gene, CDR3 DNA, CDR3 protein. A D gene is named only where the DNA matches it firmly. Clone size appears in some rows only: once, few, many, or a class for an expanded clone.

-	TRBV7-9	-	TRBJ2-7	TGTGCCAGCAGTCAAAATCCGACAGGCGAGCAGTACTTC	CASSQNPTGEQYF
-	TRBV12-3/TRBV12-4	-	TRBJ2-5	TGTGCCAGCAGTTTACTAGCGAGTTCCCAAGAGACCCAGTACTTC	CASSLLASSQETQYF
-	TRBV5-1	-	TRBJ1-1	TGCGCCAGCAGCTTCGGCACGACGGGAACTGAAGCTTTCTTT	CASSFGTTGTEAFF
-	TRBV6-6	-	TRBJ1-4	TGTGCCAGCAGTTACTCATCCGGAAAACTGTTTTTT	CASSYSSGKLFF
-	TRBV4-2	few	TRBJ2-5	TGTGCCAGCAGCCCAACGGCTTTAGAAGAGACCCAGTACTTC	CASSPTALEETQYF
-	TRBV6-1	many	TRBJ2-5	TGTGCCAGAAAAAAGACAGCTGCGGAGACCCAGTACTTC	CARKKTAAETQYF
TRBD1	TRBV12-3/TRBV12-4	many	TRBJ1-1	TGTGCCAGCAGTTTGACAGGGGGCGGGAACACTGAAGCTTTCTTT	CASSLTGGGNTEAFF
TRBD1	TRBV11-1	-	TRBJ1-6	TGTGCCAGCAGCTTAACGCCGGGACAGAGCTCCTATAATTCACCCCTCCACTTT	CASSLTPGQSSYNSPLHF
-	TRBV6-5	-	TRBJ2-1	TGTGCCACCTCCCCGGGTAATGAGCAGTTCTTC	CATSPGNEQFF
-	TRBV6-2/TRBV6-3	-	TRBJ1-5	TGTGCCAGCACCGCCCGGGGGGGGCCCGGTCAGCCCCAGCATTTT	CASTARGGPGQPQHF
-	TRBV6-1	few	TRBJ1-5	TGTGCCAGCACTGACAATAAAAGTGGTCAGCCCCAGCATTTT	CASTDNKSGQPQHF
-	TRBV6-1	-	TRBJ1-1	TGTGCCAGCAGAGGACAGAAGAACACTGAAGCTTTCTTT	CASRGQKNTEAFF
TRBD1	TRBV6-1	few	TRBJ2-1	TGTGCCAGCAGACAGGGGCAAATCAATGAGCAGTTCTTC	CASRQGQINEQFF
-	TRBV25-1	many	TRBJ1-6	TGTGCCAGCAGTGAAAAGGATTCCTATAATTCACCCCTCCACTTT	CASSEKDSYNSPLHF
-	TRBV4-3	-	TRBJ1-1	TGCGCCAGCAGCTCCGAGCCTTTCAGGAACACTGAAGCTTTCTTT	CASSSEPFRNTEAFF
-	TRBV12-3/TRBV12-4	-	TRBJ2-1	TGTGCCAGCAGTACCGGGTTGGGACCCAATGAGCAGTTCTTC	CASSTGLGPNEQFF
TRBD1	TRBV12-3/TRBV12-4	few	TRBJ2-3	TGTGCCAGCAGCGACCCCCACCAGGGGGCATTAGATACGCAGTATTTT	CASSDPHQGALDTQYF
-	TRBV2	many	TRBJ2-2	TGTGCCAGCCTTAGACTAAACACCGGGGAGCTGTTTTTT	CASLRLNTGELFF
TRBD1	TRBV11-2	few	TRBJ2-2	TGTGCCAGCAGCTTCCCCGACAGGGGAACCGGGGAGCTGTTTTTT	CASSFPDRGTGELFF
-	TRBV27	-	TRBJ2-2	TGTGCCAGCAGTTTAGGGGGGGGCGGGGGCACCGGGGAGCTGTTTTTT	CASSLGGGGGTGELFF
-	TRBV9	-	TRBJ2-5	TGTGCCAGCAGCGTAGGAGTCAATAAAGAGACCCAGTACTTC	CASSVGVNKETQYF
-	TRBV5-1	many	TRBJ1-2	TGCGCCAGCAGCGAAAGAACCTCTAACTATGGCTACACCTTC	CASSERTSNYGYTF
-	TRBV2	-	TRBJ2-5	TGTGCCAGCAGTGAGCGGGGGCGAGAGACCCAGTACTTC	CASSERGRETQYF
-	TRBV5-1	few	TRBJ2-1	TGCGCCAGCAGCCTGCTTTGGGGGACGGGGAATGAGCAGTTCTTC	CASSLLWGTGNEQFF
-	TRBV5-5	-	TRBJ1-1	TGTGCCAGCAGTCTCCGGTCCGGGACCGCTTTCTTT	CASSLRSGTAFF
-	TRBV5-4	-	TRBJ1-1	TGTGCCAGCAGCTTGGGTGTTTGGGTCGGGGGGATGAACACTGAAGCTTTCTTT	CASSLGVWVGGMNTEAFF
-	TRBV5-6	many	TRBJ2-1	TGTGCCAGCGAATTTGGGGCCGGGACTTCCTACAATGAGCAGTTCTTC	CASEFGAGTSYNEQFF
-	TRBV7-9	-	TRBJ2-2	TGTGCCAGCAGCCCACTCGACAGAGGGAAAGTCGCCGGGGAGCTGTTTTTT	CASSPLDRGKVAGELFF
-	TRBV7-2	few	TRBJ1-4	TGTGCCAGCAGCCTGAACCCGGGACACCGAGGAGAAAAACTGTTTTTT	CASSLNPGHRGEKLFF
-	TRBV6-5	-	TRBJ2-3	TGTGCCAGCAGTTACTCGATTGTCAGGGACCACACAGATACGCAGTATTTT	CASSYSIVRDHTDTQYF
-	TRBV4-2	many	TRBJ1-4	TGTGCCAGCAGCCAAGAGACAGCTAATGAAAAACTGTTTTTT	CASSQETANEKLFF
-	TRBV5-1	-	TRBJ2-1	TGCGCCAGCAGCTTAAGCATGGGTGGGCAGGGACCCTACAATGAGCAGTTCTTC	CASSLSMGGQGPYNEQFF
TRBD1	TRBV6-1	few	TRBJ1-4	TGTGCCAGCAGTGAGGGGACAGAAAATGAAAAACTGTTTTTT	CASSEGTENEKLFF
-	TRBV7-3	many	TRBJ1-1	TGTGCCAGCAGCTTATCAGCGAACACTGAAGCTTTCTTT	CASSLSANTEAFF
TRBD1	TRBV7-2	many	TRBJ1-2	TGTGCCAGCACCATAGGGGGCTCGGACTATGGCTACACCTTC	CASTIGGSDYGYTF
-	TRBV5-1	many	TRBJ1-1	TGCGCCAGCAGCTTGCTTCCGGGGGTGAACACTGAAGCTTTCTTT	CASSLLPGVNTEAFF
-	TRBV7-9	few	TRBJ1-4	TGTGCCAGCAGGCCAGCCGCAACTAATGAAAAACTGTTTTTT	CASRPAATNEKLFF
TRBD2	TRBV30	many	TRBJ2-3	TGTGCCTGGAGTCCGGGACTAGCAACAGATACGCAGTATTTT	CAWSPGLATDTQYF
-	TRBV5-5	few	TRBJ1-3	TGTGCCAGCAGCTTGGGGCTGGCTGGAAACACCATATATTTT	CASSLGLAGNTIYF
-	TRBV2	-	TRBJ2-3	TGTGCCAGCAGTGAAGGGGGACATTCCACAAATACGCAGTATTTT	CASSEGGHSTNTQYF
TRBD1	TRBV7-9	few	TRBJ1-1	TGTGCCACGGGACAGGGTGGAACTGGCACTGAAGCTTTCTTT	CATGQGGTGTEAFF
TRBD1	TRBV6-2/TRBV6-3	few	TRBJ1-6	TGTGCCAGCATCGGAGCACAGGGGGCGCCTGCTAATTCACCCCTCCACTTT	CASIGAQGAPANSPLHF
-	TRBV4-1	-	TRBJ2-7	TGCGCCAGCAGCCTAAAAGAGGGCATCGGGACGGGTTCCTACGAGCAGTACTTC	CASSLKEGIGTGSYEQYF
-	TRBV10-3	many	TRBJ2-5	TGTGCCATCGCGGTTAAGGGGGAAGAGACCCAGTACTTC	CAIAVKGEETQYF